These 27 T cell receptor beta chains share one sample of origin, sequenced in a study of regulatory T cells in long-lasting Graves disease. Time point denoted: persistent/refractory GD, antithyroid drugs over 5 years with positive TRAb. Isolated PBMC RNA provided the starting material for the TCR library. Construction of TCR beta libraries relied on iRepertoire HTBI primers and on Arm-PCR targeting CDR3 regions. TCRdb itself ran the multiplex PCR reads through MiXCR, one entry per CDR3 protein. The repertoire holds about 470,000 distinct CDR3 sequences, with around 21% as singletons. Sample: peripheral blood mononuclear cells (PBMCs), taken when the disease was refractory, from a patient treated with antithyroid drugs. The source of these receptors is a female donor with Graves disease.

This clonotype was detected ten times or more. CDR3 loop: CAIRSGQDLETQYF. The CDR3 region has the DNA TGTGCCATCAGATCGGGACAGGATCTGGAGACCCAGTACTTC. The genes are TRBV10-3 and TRBJ2-5, with 8 nucleotides matching TRBD1. The CDR3 sequence is 14 residues long. Germline-derived CDR1 and CDR2 are ENHRY and SYGVKD. The V segment lost 6 bases and the J segment 5 bases; nucleotides outside the gene matches: 8.

This clonotype was seen repeatedly, ten times or more. The V gene is TRBV28, the J gene TRBJ2-7; the match to TRBD1 covers 7 bases. In germline, CDR1 is MDHEN, CDR2 SYDVKM. V lost 5 bases and J lost 9; bases outside the gene matches: 13. This CDR3 spans 14 amino acids. CDR3 coding DNA: TGTGCCAGCAGTCATACCCCGACAGGGAGCAGGCAGTACTTC. Amino acid sequence: CASSHTPTGSRQYF. Full variable domain (missing parts from reference TRBV28 and TRBJ2-7): DVKVTQSSRYLVKRTGEKVFLECVQDMDHENMFWYRQDPGLGLRLIYFSYDVKMKEKGDIPEGYSVSREKKERFSLILESASTNQTSMYLCASSHTPTGSRQYFGPGTRLTVT.

The chain uses TRBV10-3 and TRBJ2-3; tentative D call: TRBD2 (6 bases). Trimming removed 6 bases at V and 1 base at J, with 11 bases between. CDR3 length: 14 amino acids. CDR1 is ENHRY, CDR2 SYGVKD, per germline. The CDR3: CAIRPREGTDTQYF. The CDR3, as DNA: TGTGCCATCAGGCCCAGGGAGGGCACAGATACGCAGTATTTT.

With respect to this clonotype: The junction departs from the called germline gene at one end, perhaps through a read error. V is TRBV29-1 and J is TRBJ1-3; D gene uncertain. Germline CDR1 and CDR2: SQVTM and ANQGSEA. There are 15 residues in the CDR3. CDR3 residues: CSVAGSSFSGNTTYF. The DNA for the CDR3 is TGCAGCGTTGCGGGCTCGTCTTTCTCTGGAAACACCACATATTTT.

The chain couples TRBV7-9 to TRBJ2-7, with D perhaps TRBD2 (6 bases). The CDR3 spans 12 residues. Germline V lookup: CDR1 SEHNR, CDR2 FQNEAQ (reference sequence). Trimming removed 5 bases from V and 12 bases from J, with 17 bases in between. In nucleotides, the CDR3 is TGTGCCAGCAGCACTCGGGGCACTAGCACGTACTTC. It codes for CASSTRGTSTYF. Using reference TRBV7-9 and TRBJ2-7 for the parts outside the CDR3, the full variable domain is DTGVSQNPRHKITKRGQNVTFRCDPISEHNRLYWYRQTLGQGPEFLTYFQNEAQLEKSRLLSDRFSAERPKGSFSTLEIQRTEQGDSAMYLCASSTRGTSTYFGPGTRLTVT.

This clonotype has more than one count but fewer than ten. The chain uses TRBV20-1 and TRBJ2-7; 9 nucleotides align to TRBD1. Trimming cost V 3 bases and J 2 bases; bases outside gene matches: 14. CDR1 is DFQATT and CDR2 is SNEGSKA in the germline V gene (reference sequence). CDR3 length equals 17 residues. The CDR3 DNA is TGCAGTGCTAGGGGCGCGTTTGGGACAGGGAGACCCTACGAGCAGTACTTC. Translating it yields CSARGAFGTGRPYEQYF.

The table lists this clonotype with many counts. This chain connects TRBV7-6 to TRBJ2-7; 8 bases match TRBD1. This CDR3 region has 14 residues. Germline V gene data show CDR1 as SGHVS and CDR2 as FNYEAQ. J was trimmed by 5 bases and V by 2 bases; bases with no gene match: 5. The CDR3 nucleotides are TGTGCCAGCAGCTTATACGGACAGGGCGACGAGCAGTACTTC. Translation: CASSLYGQGDEQYF. Using reference TRBV7-6 and TRBJ2-7 for the parts outside the CDR3, the full variable domain is GAGVSQSPRYKVTKRGQDVALRCDPISGHVSLYWYRQALGQGPEFLTYFNYEAQQDKSGLPNDRFSAERPEGSISTLTIQRTEQRDSAMYRCASSLYGQGDEQYFGPGTRLTVT.

This rearrangement joins TRBV3-1 to TRBJ2-7, with D unresolved. Deletions cut 0 bases from V and 2 bases from J, with 8 bases between. There are 14 residues in the CDR3. In germline, CDR1 is LGHDT, CDR2 YNNKEL (reference sequence). The CDR3 is CASSQDPAAYEQYF. CDR3 bases: TGTGCCAGCAGCCAAGATCCCGCCGCCTACGAGCAGTACTTC.

The chain is built from TRBV5-1 and TRBJ2-5; 7 bases map to TRBD2. The CDR3 runs 15 residues. The germline V gene has CDR1 SGHRS and CDR2 YFSETQ. Losses at the gene ends were 4 bases for V and 5 bases for J; bases not matched to a gene: 11. This CDR3 is CASSRDLGRQETQYF. Here the CDR3 DNA reads TGCGCCAGCAGCCGGGACCTCGGGAGGCAGGAGACCCAGTACTTC.

The chain is built from TRBV7-9 and TRBJ2-3; the D is unclear. The germline V gene has CDR1 SEHNR and CDR2 FQNEAQ (reference sequence). The CDR3 is made up of 16 amino acids. V lost 0 bases and J lost 2, with 12 bases in between. The CDR3 here is CASSLAPRGYTDTQYF. The CDR3 region has the DNA TGTGCCAGCAGCTTAGCGCCTCGCGGATACACAGATACGCAGTATTTT.

This clonotype showed up many times. DNA of the CDR3: TGTGCCAGCAGGGCAGGGGCCCCTTCCGAGCAGTACTTC. This codes for CASRAGAPSEQYF. V gene TRBV2 combines with J gene TRBJ2-7; D might be TRBD1 (6 bases). The CDR3 is made up of 13 amino acids. V was pared by 6 bases and J by 6 bases, with 15 bases between. Germline loops: CDR1 SNHLY, CDR2 FYNNEI.

This clonotype was observed at least ten times. The chain is built from TRBV11-2 and TRBJ2-5, with 7 bases aligning to TRBD2. Germline CDR1 reads SGHAT; CDR2 reads FQNNGV. This CDR3 is built from 18 residues. J was trimmed by 1 base and V by 3 bases; bases with no gene match: 14. The CDR3 DNA follows: TGTGCCAGCAGCTTCACCAGCCGGGTCTGGGAGGGCCAAGAGACCCAGTACTTC. Protein product: CASSFTSRVWEGQETQYF.

The J gene is TRBJ2-2, the V gene TRBV6-5; D may be TRBD2 (7 bases). V gave up 2 bases and J gave up 3 bases, with 13 bases separating them. Germline CDR1 is MNHEY and CDR2 is SVGAGI. The CDR3 loop spans 16 amino acids. The CDR3 reads CASSYGGLADTGELFF. CDR3 DNA sequence: TGTGCCAGCAGTTACGGGGGCCTAGCGGACACCGGGGAGCTGTTTTTT.

This clonotype was observed many times. This chain uses TRBV20-1 with TRBJ1-2; D is uncertain. The CDR3 runs 8 residues. Germline-derived CDR1 and CDR2 are DFQATT and SNEGSKA (reference sequence). The CDR3 sequence is CNPMGYTF. CDR3 nucleotides: TGCAACCCCATGGGCTACACCTTC.

This clonotype was found many times. This sequence joins TRBV28 and TRBJ1-4; TRBD1 aligns across 11 bases. The CDR3 totals 16 residues. V was clipped by 5 bases and J by 8 bases; unmatched bases: 10. The germline gives CDR1 MDHEN, CDR2 SYDVKM. The CDR3 nucleotides read TGTGCCAGCAGTCCGGGGCTTGGACAGGGGGCGGAAAAACTGTTTTTT. It codes for CASSPGLGQGAEKLFF.

This clonotype appeared many times. The V call is TRBV20-1, the J call TRBJ2-5; no clear D. Germline V lookup: CDR1 DFQATT, CDR2 SNEGSKA (reference sequence). Between the trimmed V and J ends, which lost 5 bases and 3 bases, there was a span of 7 bases. The CDR3 spans 11 residues. The CDR3 coding sequence is TGCAGTGCTGACAAGGAAGAGACCCAGTACTTC. Its translation: CSADKEETQYF.

This clonotype was seen a handful of times. The V and J genes are TRBV27 and TRBJ2-7; 11 nucleotides align to TRBD1. V gave up 3 bases and J gave up 6 bases; unmatched junction bases: 1. This CDR3 contains 13 residues. The V gene's germline CDR1 is MNHEY and CDR2 SMNVEV (reference sequence). The DNA for the CDR3 is TGTGCCAGCAGTTTTGGGACAGGGGGCGAGCAGTACTTC. It codes for CASSFGTGGEQYF.

The chain is built from TRBV19 and TRBJ2-1; weak D call: TRBD1 (5 bases). The CDR3 runs to 14 residues. V lost 0 bases to trimming and J lost 5 bases, with 8 bases between them. Germline loops: CDR1 LNHDA, CDR2 SQIVND (reference sequence). The CDR3 loop reads CASSIEDNDNEQFF. The CDR3 region has the DNA TGTGCCAGTAGTATAGAGGACAACGACAATGAGCAGTTCTTC.

In this sample, this clonotype turned up many times. This rearrangement joins TRBV30 to TRBJ2-7; D may be TRBD2 (5 bases). V lost 3 bases, J lost 6 bases, and 15 bases lay in between. This CDR3 region has 13 residues. Germline V CDR1 and CDR2: GTSNPN, SVGIG (reference sequence). The CDR3 sequence is CAWRDWVQSEQYF. The CDR3 DNA sequence: TGTGCCTGGAGGGACTGGGTACAGAGCGAGCAGTACTTC.

The V gene is TRBV7-2, the J gene TRBJ2-4, with unresolved D. Germline CDR1 SGHTA, CDR2 FQGNSA. The V gene lost 4 bases and the J gene lost 6 bases, with 7 bases spanning the gap. There are 12 residues in the CDR3. CDR3 amino acids: CASSSGLNIQYF. CDR3 nucleotides: TGTGCCAGCAGCTCCGGTTTAAACATTCAGTACTTC. Complete variable domain (other parts from reference TRBV7-2 and TRBJ2-4): GAGVSQSPSNKVTEKGKDVELRCDPISGHTALYWYRQSLGQGLEFLIYFQGNSAPDKSGLPSDRFSAERTGGSVSTLTIQRTQQEDSAVYLCASSSGLNIQYFGAGTRLSVL.

This clonotype came up many times. The chain employs TRBV28 and TRBJ2-7; the D gene is possibly TRBD2 (5 bases). This CDR3 is 17 amino acids long. Trimming removed 1 base at V and 2 bases at J, with 18 bases between. Germline V gene data show CDR1 as MDHEN and CDR2 as SYDVKM. CDR3 region: CASSLSLQAGLTYEQYF. For the CDR3, the DNA is TGTGCCAGCAGTTTATCCCTCCAGGCGGGCCTTACCTACGAGCAGTACTTC.

This clonotype showed up many times. The chain couples TRBV12-3 or TRBV12-4 to TRBJ1-1; 10 nucleotides align to TRBD1. The CDR3 covers 16 residues. V shed 7 bases and J 0 bases; nucleotides not matched to a gene: 8. The CDR3 DNA is TGTGCCAGCACCGACGGACAGGGGGGCTTGAACACTGAAGCTTTCTTT. Residues: CASTDGQGGLNTEAFF.

The CDR3 is CAIRKRESGDTQYF. The CDR3 region has the DNA TGTGCCATCAGAAAGCGGGAGTCGGGAGATACGCAGTATTTT. J is TRBJ2-3 and V is TRBV10-3; TRBD2 aligns across 8 bases. J lost 5 bases, V lost 6 bases, and 7 bases had no gene match. The V gene's germline CDR1 is ENHRY and CDR2 SYGVKD. CDR3 length: 14 residues.

This clonotype was counted ten times or more. The chain uses TRBV28 and TRBJ2-5; no definite D call. Germline V lookup: CDR1 MDHEN, CDR2 SYDVKM. Trimming removed 6 bases at V and 0 bases at J, with 11 bases between. The CDR3 spans 14 residues. The CDR3 loop is CASRFQRYQETQYF. The CDR3 bases are TGTGCCAGCAGATTTCAGAGATACCAAGAGACCCAGTACTTC. Full variable domain (remainder filled in from reference TRBV28 and TRBJ2-5): DVKVTQSSRYLVKRTGEKVFLECVQDMDHENMFWYRQDPGLGLRLIYFSYDVKMKEKGDIPEGYSVSREKKERFSLILESASTNQTSMYLCASRFQRYQETQYFGPGTRLLVL.

This chain connects TRBV6-1 to TRBJ1-6; possible D gene TRBD1, 5 bases. V was shortened by 8 bases and J by 5 bases, with 16 bases between the two germline ends. The germline gives CDR1 MNHNS, CDR2 SASEGT. The CDR3 consists of 15 residues. CDR3 in amino acids: CASRGVGANNSPLHF. The CDR3 bases are TGTGCCAGCCGGGGGGTCGGGGCGAATAATTCACCCCTCCACTTT.

At least ten counts were recorded for this clonotype. V gene TRBV4-3 combines with J gene TRBJ2-5; D is perhaps TRBD1 (6 bases). The V gene's germline CDR1 is LGHNA and CDR2 YSLEER. This CDR3 contains 13 residues. V lost 5 bases, J lost 2 bases, and 9 bases lay in between. The DNA of the CDR3 is TGCGCCAGCAGCGGGGGCTTACAAGAGACCCAGTACTTC. Translating gives CASSGGLQETQYF.

V is TRBV10-2 and J is TRBJ1-4; possible D gene TRBD1, 5 bases. Trimming removed 0 bases at V and 15 bases at J, with 14 bases between. Germline V gene sequence: CDR1 WSHSY, CDR2 SAAADI. This CDR3 comprises 13 residues. This chain's CDR3 is CASSESGTRSVFF. The CDR3, as DNA: TGCGCCAGCAGTGAGTCGGGGACCCGGTCGGTGTTTTTT.